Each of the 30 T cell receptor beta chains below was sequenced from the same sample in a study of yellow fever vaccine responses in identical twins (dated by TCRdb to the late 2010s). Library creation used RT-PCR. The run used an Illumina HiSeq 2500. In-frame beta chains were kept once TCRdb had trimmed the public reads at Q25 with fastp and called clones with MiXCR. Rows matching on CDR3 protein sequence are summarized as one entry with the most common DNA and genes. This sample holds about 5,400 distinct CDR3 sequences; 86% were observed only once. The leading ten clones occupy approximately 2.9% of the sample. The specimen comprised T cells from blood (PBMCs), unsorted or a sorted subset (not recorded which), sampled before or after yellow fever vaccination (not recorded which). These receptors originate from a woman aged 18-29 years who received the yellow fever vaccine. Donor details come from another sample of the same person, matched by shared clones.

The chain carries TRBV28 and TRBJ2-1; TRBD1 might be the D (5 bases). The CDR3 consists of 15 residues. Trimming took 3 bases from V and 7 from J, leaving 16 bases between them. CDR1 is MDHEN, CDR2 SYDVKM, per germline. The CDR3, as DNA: TGTGCCAGCAGTTTGGTGGCAGGGTCGGTAAATGAGCAGTTCTTC. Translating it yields CASSLVAGSVNEQFF.

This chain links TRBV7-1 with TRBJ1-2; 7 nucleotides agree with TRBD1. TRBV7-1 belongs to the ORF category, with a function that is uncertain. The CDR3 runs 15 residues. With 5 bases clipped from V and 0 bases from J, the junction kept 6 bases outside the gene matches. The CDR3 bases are TGTGCCAGCAGCCAGGACAGGAAAACTAACTATGGCTACACCTTC. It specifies CASSQDRKTNYGYTF.

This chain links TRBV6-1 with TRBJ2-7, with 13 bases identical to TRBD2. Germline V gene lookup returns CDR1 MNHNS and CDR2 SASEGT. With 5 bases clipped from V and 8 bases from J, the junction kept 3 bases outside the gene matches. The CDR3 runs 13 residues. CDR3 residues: CASSPGLAGKQYF. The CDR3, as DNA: TGTGCCAGCAGTCCGGGACTAGCGGGAAAGCAGTACTTC.

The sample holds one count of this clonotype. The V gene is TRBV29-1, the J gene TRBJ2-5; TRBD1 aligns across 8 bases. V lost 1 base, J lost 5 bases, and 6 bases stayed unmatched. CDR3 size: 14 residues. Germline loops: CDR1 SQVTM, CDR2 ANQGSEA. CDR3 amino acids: CSVEGTGRWETQYF. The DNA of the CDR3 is TGCAGCGTTGAAGGGACAGGGAGATGGGAGACCCAGTACTTC.

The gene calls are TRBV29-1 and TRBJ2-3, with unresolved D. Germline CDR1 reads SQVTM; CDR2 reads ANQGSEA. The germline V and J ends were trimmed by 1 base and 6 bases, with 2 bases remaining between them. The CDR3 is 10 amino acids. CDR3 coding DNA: TGCAGCGTTGAAGCGGATACGCAGTATTTT. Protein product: CSVEADTQYF.

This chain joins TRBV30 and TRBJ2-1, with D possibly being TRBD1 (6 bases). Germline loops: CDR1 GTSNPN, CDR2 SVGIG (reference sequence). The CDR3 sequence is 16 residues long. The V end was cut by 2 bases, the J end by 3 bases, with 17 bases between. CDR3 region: CAWSRQGQTYYNEQFF. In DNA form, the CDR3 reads TGTGCCTGGAGTCGTCAAGGACAGACTTACTACAATGAGCAGTTCTTC.

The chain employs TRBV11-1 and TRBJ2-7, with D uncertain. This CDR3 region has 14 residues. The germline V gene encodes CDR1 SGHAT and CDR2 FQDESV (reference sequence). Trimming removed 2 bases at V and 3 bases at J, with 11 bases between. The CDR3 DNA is TGTGCCAGCAGCTTATACAGTCAAGGCTACGAGCAGTACTTC. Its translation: CASSLYSQGYEQYF.

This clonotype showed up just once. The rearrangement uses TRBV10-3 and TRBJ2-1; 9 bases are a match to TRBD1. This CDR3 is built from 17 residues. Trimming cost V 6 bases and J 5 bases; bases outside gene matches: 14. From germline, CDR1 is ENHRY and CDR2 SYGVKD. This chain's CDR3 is CAISEQPKWTGDNEQFF. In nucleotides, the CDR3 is TGTGCCATCAGCGAGCAGCCGAAATGGACAGGGGACAATGAGCAGTTCTTC.

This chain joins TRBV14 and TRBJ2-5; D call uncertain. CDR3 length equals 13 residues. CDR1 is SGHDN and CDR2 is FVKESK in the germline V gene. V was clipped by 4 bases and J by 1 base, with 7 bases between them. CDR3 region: CASSPRPQETQYF. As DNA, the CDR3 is TGTGCCAGCAGCCCCCGCCCCCAAGAGACCCAGTACTTC.

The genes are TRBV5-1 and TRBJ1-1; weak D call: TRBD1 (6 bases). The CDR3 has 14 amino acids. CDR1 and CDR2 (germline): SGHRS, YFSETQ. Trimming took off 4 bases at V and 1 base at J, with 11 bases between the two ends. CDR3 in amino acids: CASSPDRANTEAFF. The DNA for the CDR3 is TGCGCCAGCAGCCCGGACAGAGCGAACACTGAAGCTTTCTTT.

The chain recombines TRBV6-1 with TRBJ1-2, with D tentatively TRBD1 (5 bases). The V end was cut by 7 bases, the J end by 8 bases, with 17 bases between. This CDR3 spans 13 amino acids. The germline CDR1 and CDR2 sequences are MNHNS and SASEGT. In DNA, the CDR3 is TGTGCCAGCACCCCCGGGTCGGGGGAAGGCTACACCTTC. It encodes CASTPGSGEGYTF.

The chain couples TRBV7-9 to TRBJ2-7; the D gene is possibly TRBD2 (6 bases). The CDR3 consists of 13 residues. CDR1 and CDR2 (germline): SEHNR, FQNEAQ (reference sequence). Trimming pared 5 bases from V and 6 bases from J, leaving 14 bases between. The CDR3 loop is CASSRRSGVEQYF. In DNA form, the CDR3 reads TGTGCCAGCAGCCGCCGGTCGGGAGTCGAGCAGTACTTC.

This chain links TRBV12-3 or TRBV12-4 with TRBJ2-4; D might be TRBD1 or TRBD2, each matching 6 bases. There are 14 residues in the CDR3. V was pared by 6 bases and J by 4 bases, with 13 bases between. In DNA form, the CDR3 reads TGTGCCAGCAGGCGGGACACAGTAAAAAACATTCAGTACTTC. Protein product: CASRRDTVKNIQYF.

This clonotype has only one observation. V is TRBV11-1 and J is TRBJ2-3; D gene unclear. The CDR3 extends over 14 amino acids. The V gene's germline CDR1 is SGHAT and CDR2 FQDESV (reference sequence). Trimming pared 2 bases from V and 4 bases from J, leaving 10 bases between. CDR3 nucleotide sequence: TGTGCCAGCAGCTTATCACAGTCCCCAGATACGCAGTATTTT. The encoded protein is CASSLSQSPDTQYF.

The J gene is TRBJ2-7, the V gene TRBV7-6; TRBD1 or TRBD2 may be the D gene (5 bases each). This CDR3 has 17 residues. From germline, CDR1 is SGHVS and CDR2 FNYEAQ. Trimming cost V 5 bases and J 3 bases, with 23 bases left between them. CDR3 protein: CASSPSRAGSLGYEQYF. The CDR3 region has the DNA TGTGCCAGCAGCCCTAGCCGGGCAGGGTCCCTGGGCTACGAGCAGTACTTC. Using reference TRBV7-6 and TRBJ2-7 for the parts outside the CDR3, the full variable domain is GAGVSQSPRYKVTKRGQDVALRCDPISGHVSLYWYRQALGQGPEFLTYFNYEAQQDKSGLPNDRFSAERPEGSISTLTIQRTEQRDSAMYRCASSPSRAGSLGYEQYFGPGTRLTVT.

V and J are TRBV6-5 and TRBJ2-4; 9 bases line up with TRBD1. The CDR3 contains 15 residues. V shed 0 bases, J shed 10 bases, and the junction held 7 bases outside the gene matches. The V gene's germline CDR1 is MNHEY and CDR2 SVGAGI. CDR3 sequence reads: CASSYSGTGSLIQYF. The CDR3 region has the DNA TGTGCCAGCAGTTACTCCGGGACAGGGAGTCTAATTCAGTACTTC.

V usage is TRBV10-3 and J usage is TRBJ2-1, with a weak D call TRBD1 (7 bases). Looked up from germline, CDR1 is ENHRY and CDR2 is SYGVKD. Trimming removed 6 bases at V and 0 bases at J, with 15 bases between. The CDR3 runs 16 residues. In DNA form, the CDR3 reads TGTGCCATCAGAGAGGGGGCGGGGAGCTCCTACAATGAGCAGTTCTTC. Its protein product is CAIREGAGSSYNEQFF.

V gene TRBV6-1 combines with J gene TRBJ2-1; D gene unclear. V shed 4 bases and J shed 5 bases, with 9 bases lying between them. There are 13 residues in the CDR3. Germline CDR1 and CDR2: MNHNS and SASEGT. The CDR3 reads CASSADTNNEQFF. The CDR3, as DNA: TGTGCCAGCAGTGCAGACACGAACAATGAGCAGTTCTTC.

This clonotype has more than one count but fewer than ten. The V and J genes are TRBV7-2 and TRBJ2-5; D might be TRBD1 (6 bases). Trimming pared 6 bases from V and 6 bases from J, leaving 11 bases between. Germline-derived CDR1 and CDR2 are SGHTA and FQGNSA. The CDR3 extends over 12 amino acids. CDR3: CASSQQGQTQYF. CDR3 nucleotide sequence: TGTGCCAGCAGTCAACAGGGACAGACCCAGTACTTC.

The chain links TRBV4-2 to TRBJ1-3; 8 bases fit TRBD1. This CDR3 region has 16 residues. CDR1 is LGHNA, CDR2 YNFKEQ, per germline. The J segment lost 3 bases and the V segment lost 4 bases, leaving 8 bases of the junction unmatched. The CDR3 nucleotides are TGTGCCAGCAGCCCCGGGACAGGTCTTGATGGAAACACCATATATTTT. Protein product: CASSPGTGLDGNTIYF.

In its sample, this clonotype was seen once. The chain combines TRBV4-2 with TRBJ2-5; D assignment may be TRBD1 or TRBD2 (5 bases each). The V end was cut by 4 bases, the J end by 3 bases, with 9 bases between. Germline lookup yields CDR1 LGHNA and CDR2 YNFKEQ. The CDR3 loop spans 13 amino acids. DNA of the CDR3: TGTGCCAGCAGCCCGGGGCTCAAAGAGACCCAGTACTTC. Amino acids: CASSPGLKETQYF.

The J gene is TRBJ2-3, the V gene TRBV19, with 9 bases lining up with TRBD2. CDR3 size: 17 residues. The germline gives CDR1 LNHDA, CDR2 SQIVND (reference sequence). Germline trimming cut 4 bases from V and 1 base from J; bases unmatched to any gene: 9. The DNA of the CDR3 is TGTGCCAGTAGTAACGTTTTACTAGCGGGCCGCACAGATACGCAGTATTTT. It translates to CASSNVLLAGRTDTQYF. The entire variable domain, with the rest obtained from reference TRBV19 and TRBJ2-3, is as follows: DGGITQSPKYLFRKEGQNVTLSCEQNLNHDAMYWYRQDPGQGLRLIYYSQIVNDFQKGDIAEGYSVSREKKESFPLTVTSAQKNPTAFYLCASSNVLLAGRTDTQYFGPGTRLTVL.

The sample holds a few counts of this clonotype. The CDR3 DNA is TGCAGCGTTTATGGGGGACTCGGCGAGCAGTACTTC. This gives the protein CSVYGGLGEQYF. The chain couples TRBV29-1 to TRBJ2-7, with D possibly TRBD2 on 6 matching bases. Trimming removed 5 bases from V and 6 bases from J, with 14 bases in between. Germline V CDR1 and CDR2: SQVTM, ANQGSEA. There are 12 residues in the CDR3.

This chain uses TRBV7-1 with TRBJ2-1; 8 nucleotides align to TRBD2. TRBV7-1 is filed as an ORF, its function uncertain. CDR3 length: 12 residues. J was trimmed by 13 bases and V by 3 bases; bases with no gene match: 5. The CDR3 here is CASSSGTSPQFF. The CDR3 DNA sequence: TGTGCCAGCAGCTCCGGGACTAGTCCCCAGTTCTTC.

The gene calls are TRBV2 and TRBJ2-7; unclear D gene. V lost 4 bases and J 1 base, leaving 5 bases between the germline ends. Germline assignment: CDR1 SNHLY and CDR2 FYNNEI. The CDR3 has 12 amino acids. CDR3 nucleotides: TGTGCCAGCAGTGTCGGGTCCTACGAGCAGTACTTC. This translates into CASSVGSYEQYF.

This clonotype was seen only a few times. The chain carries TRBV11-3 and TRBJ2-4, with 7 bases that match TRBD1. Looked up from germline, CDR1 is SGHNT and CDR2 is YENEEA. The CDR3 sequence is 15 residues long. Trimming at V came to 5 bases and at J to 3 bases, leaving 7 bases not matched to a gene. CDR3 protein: CASSTRDSGKNIQYF. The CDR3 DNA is TGTGCCAGCAGCACACGGGACAGCGGCAAAAACATTCAGTACTTC.

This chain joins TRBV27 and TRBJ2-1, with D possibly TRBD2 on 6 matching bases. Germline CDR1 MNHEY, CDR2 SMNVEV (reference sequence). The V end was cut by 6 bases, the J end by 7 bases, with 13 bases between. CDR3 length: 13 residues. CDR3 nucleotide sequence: TGTGCCAGCAGAAGATCGGGAGTAAATGAGCAGTTCTTC. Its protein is CASRRSGVNEQFF.

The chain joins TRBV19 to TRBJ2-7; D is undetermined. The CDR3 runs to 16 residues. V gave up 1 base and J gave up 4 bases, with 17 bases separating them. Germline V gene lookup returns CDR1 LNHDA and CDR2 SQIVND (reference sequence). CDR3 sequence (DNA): TGTGCCAGTAGTATAGCCCCCCAGGCTATTCGGTACGAGCAGTACTTC. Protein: CASSIAPQAIRYEQYF.

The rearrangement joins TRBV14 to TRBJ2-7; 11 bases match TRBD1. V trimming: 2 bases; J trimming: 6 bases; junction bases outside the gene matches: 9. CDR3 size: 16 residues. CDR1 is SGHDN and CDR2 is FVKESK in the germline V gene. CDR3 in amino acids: CASSQRAGTGGPEQYF. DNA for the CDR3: TGTGCCAGCAGCCAAAGGGCCGGGACAGGGGGGCCCGAGCAGTACTTC.

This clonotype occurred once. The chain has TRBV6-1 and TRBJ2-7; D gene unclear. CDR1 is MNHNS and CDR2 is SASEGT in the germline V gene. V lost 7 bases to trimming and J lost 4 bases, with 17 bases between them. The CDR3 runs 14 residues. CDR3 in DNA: TGTGCCAGCAACGAAGGGCCGACCCATTACGAGCAGTACTTC. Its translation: CASNEGPTHYEQYF.